These 28 T cell receptor beta chains originate from one sample sequenced in a study of T cells in narcolepsy. Profiled with immunoSEQ multiplex PCR; TCRdb holds only in-frame clones, not every one. The sample has about 27,000 clones; roughly nine tenths are singletons. The specimen was CD45RA- memory CD4+ T cells from PBMCs. These TCRs come from a human donor with narcolepsy.

The V and J genes are TRBV14 and TRBJ1-4; D gene unclear. The length of the CDR3 is 15 residues. The ends were cut back, 4 bases at V and 8 bases at J, with 17 bases in the middle. Germline values: CDR1 SGHDN, CDR2 FVKESK. The CDR3 nucleotides are TGTGCCAGCAGCCGAGGCCTCGGGCTAGGAGAAAAACTGTTTTTT. Residues: CASSRGLGLGEKLFF.

The chain carries TRBV2 and TRBJ1-5; D gene ambiguous. Trimming stripped 5 bases from V and 0 bases from J, with 11 bases between. The CDR3 contains 15 residues. From germline, CDR1 is SNHLY and CDR2 FYNNEI. CDR3: CASSYRAYSNQPQHF. CDR3 nucleotide sequence: TGTGCCAGCAGTTACAGAGCTTATAGCAATCAGCCCCAGCATTTT.

V usage is TRBV6-1 and J usage is TRBJ1-3; D may be TRBD1 (5 bases). Germline V gene sequence: CDR1 MNHNS, CDR2 SASEGT. Trimming took off 2 bases at V and 4 bases at J, with 6 bases between the two ends. The CDR3 is 13 amino acids. CDR3 loop: CASSERGGNTIYF. The CDR3 nucleotides read TGTGCCAGCAGTGAAAGGGGCGGAAACACCATATATTTT.

The V call is TRBV11-2, the J call TRBJ2-7; the match to TRBD1 covers 9 bases. V dropped 4 bases and J dropped 6; count of bases not matched to a gene: 7. The CDR3 contains 14 residues. Germline V gene data show CDR1 as SGHAT and CDR2 as FQNNGV. The CDR3 nucleotides read TGTGCCAGCAGCTCACGGACAGGGGAGAGCGAGCAGTACTTC. As protein: CASSSRTGESEQYF.

J is TRBJ2-3 and V is TRBV18; TRBD2 matches 10 bases. Germline V lookup: CDR1 KGHSH, CDR2 LQKENI. The V gene end was trimmed by 5 bases and the J gene end by 8 bases; junction bases not matched to a gene: 16. The CDR3 is 17 residues long. The CDR3 DNA is TGTGCCAGCTCAGCCCGGACTAGCGGATTCGGAACGCCTACGCAGTATTTT. This gives the protein CASSARTSGFGTPTQYF.

The gene calls are TRBV29-1 and TRBJ1-3; no definite D call. The CDR3 contains 12 residues. V gave up 0 bases and J gave up 6 bases, with 6 bases separating them. The germline V gene has CDR1 SQVTM and CDR2 ANQGSEA. The CDR3: CSVEDQPNTIYF. CDR3 bases: TGCAGCGTTGAAGATCAGCCAAACACCATATATTTT.

J is TRBJ1-5 and V is TRBV19; 9 bases fit TRBD1. This CDR3 contains 17 residues. Unmatched junction bases numbered 12, after V lost 2 bases and J lost 7 bases. The germline gives CDR1 LNHDA, CDR2 SQIVND (reference sequence). CDR3 in DNA: TGTGCCAGTAGTATAACCCAGTCACAGGGGGCAAGGCAGCCCCAGCATTTT. Protein: CASSITQSQGARQPQHF.

In this sample, this clone turned up once. This chain connects TRBV19 to TRBJ1-6; D ambiguous. The germline V gene has CDR1 LNHDA and CDR2 SQIVND (reference sequence). The CDR3 sequence is 14 residues long. Trimming removed 5 bases from V and 9 bases from J, with 14 bases in between. The CDR3 nucleotides are TGTGCCAGTAGTTCCGGGAATGAAGTTTCACCCCTCCACTTT. Protein: CASSSGNEVSPLHF.

This clone was detected a few times. The V and J genes are TRBV10-3 and TRBJ1-1, with a possible D match to TRBD1 (5 bases). The CDR3 length is 15 residues. CDR1 and CDR2 (germline): ENHRY, SYGVKD. V was trimmed by 0 bases and J by 3 bases, leaving 11 bases between them. CDR3 in DNA: TGTGCCATCAGTGAGTCCAACAGGCAGGACACTGAAGCTTTCTTT. This encodes CAISESNRQDTEAFF.

V usage is TRBV10-3 and J usage is TRBJ1-6; D might be TRBD1 (5 bases). Trimming took 10 bases from V and 6 from J, leaving 13 bases between them. This CDR3 has 13 amino acids. Germline CDR1 reads ENHRY; CDR2 reads SYGVKD. DNA of the CDR3: TGTGCCACCAGGGACGGCCTTAATTCACCCCTCCACTTT. Translating gives CATRDGLNSPLHF.

J is TRBJ1-2 and V is TRBV18; D remains unclear. V lost 2 bases and J lost 3, with 10 bases in between. Germline CDR1 reads KGHSH; CDR2 reads LQKENI. The CDR3 consists of 14 residues. The DNA of the CDR3 is TGTGCCAGCTCACCAGGAACGGATGACTATGGCTACACCTTC. This sequence encodes CASSPGTDDYGYTF. The whole variable domain, filled in from reference TRBV18 and TRBJ1-2, reads NAGVMQNPRHLVRRRGQEARLRCSPMKGHSHVYWYRQLPEEGLKFMVYLQKENIIDESGMPKERFSAEFPKEGPSILRIQQVVRGDSAAYFCASSPGTDDYGYTFGSGTRLTVV.

The chain has TRBV19 and TRBJ1-1; D is ambiguous. V was shortened by 3 bases and J by 1 base, with 9 bases between the two germline ends. The CDR3 covers 14 residues. Germline assignment: CDR1 LNHDA and CDR2 SQIVND (reference sequence). The CDR3 DNA sequence: TGTGCCAGTAGTATTCGTGTAGGGAACACTGAAGCTTTCTTT. Its protein is CASSIRVGNTEAFF.

This clone was seen only a few times. This CDR3 is CASSFGLQGGYGYTF. The CDR3 nucleotides are TGTGCCAGCAGCTTTGGCCTTCAGGGGGGCTATGGCTACACCTTC. The genes are TRBV7-9 and TRBJ1-2; TRBD1 agrees at 7 bases. The trim removed 3 bases at V and 4 bases at J, leaving 8 bases unmatched. The V gene's germline CDR1 is SEHNR and CDR2 FQNEAQ (reference sequence). The CDR3 spans 15 residues.

The CDR3 nucleotides are TGTGCCAGCAGAAATGAGGGGACAGGGCTTGGGGAAAAACTGTTTTTT. Protein: CASRNEGTGLGEKLFF. The chain uses TRBV6-6 and TRBJ1-4, with 9 bases that match TRBD1. The V gene end was trimmed by 6 bases and the J gene end by 8 bases; junction bases not matched to a gene: 13. This CDR3 has 16 amino acids. The germline V gene has CDR1 MNHNY and CDR2 SVGAGI (reference sequence).

The chain recombines TRBV10-1 with TRBJ2-6; D is undetermined. This CDR3 contains 14 residues. Trimming shortened V by 5 bases and J by 1 base, and 6 bases separated the two germline ends. Germline lookup yields CDR1 WNHNN and CDR2 SYGVQD (reference sequence). CDR3 sequence: CASSQDSGANVLTF. In DNA form, the CDR3 reads TGCGCCAGCAGTCAGGATTCTGGGGCCAACGTCCTGACTTTC.

This clone was observed a single time. The chain carries TRBV29-1 and TRBJ1-1; TRBD1 might be the D (6 bases). Germline V gene data show CDR1 as SQVTM and CDR2 as ANQGSEA. The V end was cut by 2 bases, the J end by 6 bases, with 22 bases between. The CDR3 covers 16 residues. DNA for the CDR3: TGCAGCGTTGAACGGACAGACTATCTCCTGGGGGCTGAAGCTTTCTTT. As protein: CSVERTDYLLGAEAFF.

The CDR3 sequence: CSGRRQGDSEAFF. As DNA, the CDR3 is TGCAGCGGGAGGAGACAGGGGGATAGTGAAGCTTTCTTT. The chain has TRBV29-1 and TRBJ1-1, with 9 bases aligning to TRBD1. The germline V gene has CDR1 SQVTM and CDR2 ANQGSEA. The CDR3 totals 13 residues. V lost 7 bases and J lost 7; bases outside the gene matches: 10.

Here the CDR3 DNA reads TGCGCCAGCAGCTTACAGGGTAGCGAGACCCAGTACTTC. It encodes CASSLQGSETQYF. This sequence joins TRBV5-1 and TRBJ2-5, with D maybe TRBD1 (6 bases). The CDR3 contains 13 residues. Trimming left V 2 bases short and J 5 bases short, with 10 bases between. CDR1 is SGHRS and CDR2 is YFSETQ in the germline V gene.

The V call is TRBV28, the J call TRBJ2-7; maybe TRBD1 (5 bases). V lost 5 bases, J lost 3 bases, and 17 bases lay in between. CDR1 and CDR2 from the germline V gene are MDHEN and SYDVKM. The CDR3 loop spans 15 amino acids. The CDR3 reads CASSPPRTGDYEQYV. CDR3 DNA: TGTGCCAGCAGTCCCCCCCGAACAGGCGACTACGAGCAGTACGTC.

The V call is TRBV18, the J call TRBJ1-1; D ambiguous. V was clipped by 3 bases and J by 5 bases, with 13 bases between them. Germline CDR1 and CDR2: KGHSH and LQKENI. This CDR3 has 14 residues. CDR3 protein: CASSPSLAGTEAFF. The CDR3 DNA sequence: TGTGCCAGCTCACCTAGCTTGGCGGGGACTGAAGCTTTCTTT.

This chain joins TRBV4-2 and TRBJ2-1; 9 positions match TRBD2. CDR1 is LGHNA and CDR2 is YNFKEQ in the germline V gene. The CDR3 length is 16 residues. The V gene end was trimmed by 4 bases and the J gene end by 1 base; junction bases not matched to a gene: 5. The CDR3 loop is CASSPELAGSYNEQFF. As DNA, the CDR3 is TGTGCCAGCAGCCCCGAGCTAGCGGGGTCCTACAATGAGCAGTTCTTC.

The CDR3 loop is CASSLDRIDVYTF. The CDR3 bases are TGTGCCAGCAGCTTAGACAGGATAGACGTCTACACCTTC. The chain is built from TRBV7-4 and TRBJ1-2; D is perhaps TRBD1 (5 bases). The ends were cut back, 1 base at V and 10 bases at J, with 13 bases in the middle. Germline assignment: CDR1 SGHVT and CDR2 SQSDAQ. This CDR3 spans 13 amino acids.

The count of this clone is one. This chain uses TRBV5-4 with TRBJ1-1; D remains ambiguous. The V and J ends lost 0 bases and 1 base respectively, with 10 bases between them. Germline values: CDR1 SGHNT, CDR2 YYREEE (reference sequence). The CDR3 is made up of 15 amino acids. For the CDR3, the DNA is TGTGCCAGCAGCTTGGGTGGCAGCCAGAACACTGAAGCTTTCTTT. Residues: CASSLGGSQNTEAFF.

The chain links TRBV27 to TRBJ1-4; D is uncertain. Trimming removed 6 bases from V and 8 bases from J, with 16 bases in between. CDR1 is MNHEY, CDR2 SMNVEV, per germline (reference sequence). The CDR3 is made up of 14 amino acids. CDR3 in DNA: TGTGCCAGCAGACGCGTCGGCCTCGGCGAAAAACTGTTTTTT. Its translation: CASRRVGLGEKLFF.

V gene TRBV6-5 combines with J gene TRBJ2-2; perhaps TRBD2 as D (5 bases). The CDR3 has 16 residues. Between the trimmed V and J ends, which lost 4 bases and 7 bases, there was a span of 19 bases. Germline V gene lookup returns CDR1 MNHEY and CDR2 SVGAGI. The CDR3 coding sequence is TGTGCCAGCAGTTTGTTCTCCGGACTTAGTAGCGGGGAGCTGTTTTTT. It is translated as CASSLFSGLSSGELFF.

This chain uses TRBV7-8 with TRBJ2-1, with a tentative D call TRBD1 (5 bases). Trimming left V 1 base short and J 11 bases short, with 12 bases between. The CDR3 has 13 residues. Germline assignment: CDR1 SGHVS and CDR2 FQNEAQ. CDR3 DNA sequence: TGTGCCAGCAGCTTAGGCTCAGCAGGGAAGCAGTTCTTC. Protein sequence: CASSLGSAGKQFF.

V is TRBV7-6 and J is TRBJ2-3; 14 bases are shared with TRBD2. This CDR3 is 16 amino acids long. The germline V gene has CDR1 SGHVS and CDR2 FNYEAQ. Trimming cost V 5 bases and J 6 bases; bases outside gene matches: 7. The CDR3 coding sequence is TGTGCCAGCAGCCAGGGACTAGCGGGGGCCGGGGATACGCAGTATTTT. It yields the protein CASSQGLAGAGDTQYF.

The chain uses TRBV5-5 and TRBJ1-2; D is possibly TRBD1 (5 bases). Germline-derived CDR1 and CDR2 are SGHKS and YYEKEE (reference sequence). CDR3 size: 13 residues. The germline V and J ends were trimmed by 5 bases and 8 bases, with 16 bases remaining between them. CDR3 DNA: TGTGCCAGCAGAACGGTCGGGGGAACAGGCTACACCTTC. Its translation: CASRTVGGTGYTF.